This T cell receptor (beta chain) appears in the sequencing data of a study of blood T cell repertoires in COVID-19. In this sample, this clone turned up once. Produced via immunoSEQ multiplex PCR; TCRdb's table is partial and in-frame only. This table holds 350,000 to 400,000 clones, around 89% found once. In germline, CDR1 is SGDLS, CDR2 YYNGEE. There are 14 residues in the CDR3. Trimming removed 0 bases from V and 8 bases from J, with 11 bases in between. This TCR was sampled from a woman aged 18-35 years who had recovered from COVID-19. Sequences were obtained from PBMCs or T cells enriched from blood (not recorded which). The V call is TRBV9, the J call TRBJ1-4, with no clear D. The CDR3 sequence is CASSVGNRNEKLFF. CDR3 nucleotide sequence: TGTGCCAGCAGCGTAGGAAACAGAAACGAAAAACTGTTTTTT.